This record covers a single TCR beta chain. It has no known antigen specificity. The record has no base qualities; no much larger clone is one base away. Including the terminal cysteine and phenylalanine, the CDR3 comprises 13 residues. Only CDR3 DNA remains: 39 bases, in frame from the first base. V is shortened by 4 bases, J by 4 bases, and the region joining them spans 12 bases. The germline V gene (reference sequence) gives CDR1 as SGHNT and CDR2 as YYREEE. The sample comes from a study of radiotherapy plus CTLA-4 blockade in lung cancer listed by TCRdb under 2018. Broadly, across the study: Among enrolled patients, under 20% had an objective response and 25% to 35% reached disease control. What the research found in general, with its limitations: The strongest predictors of response were reported to be early dynamic shifts in blood T cell clones along with a rise in serum interferon-beta following radiation. After treatment with radiotherapy and ipilimumab, TCR clones that originated in tumors expanded in peripheral blood.

The study evaluated CTLA-4 blockade (ipilimumab) given together with focal radiation therapy in patients who had chemo-refractory metastatic non-small-cell lung cancer. Library preparation was by the immunoSEQ multiplex PCR assay. In TCRdb, the immuneACCESS table is reduced to in-frame sequences with V and J assigned. These tables do not hold every clone; where another copy was compared, an unresolved V gene accounts for under half, and the others remain unexplained. The sample data list around 99,000 clones, and roughly 88% of these were observed just once. 4.5% to 6% of the sample belongs to the ten largest clones.

The chain was built from TRBV5-4 and TRBJ2-7; the D gene is possibly TRBD2, with 6 bases matching. The sequence was obtained from a human donor with non-small cell lung cancer that progressed on radiotherapy plus ipilimumab. Here the sequenced sample was peripheral blood, taken from a patient treated with radiotherapy plus ipilimumab. The CDR3 is CASSVGRDYEQYF. The DNA sequence reads TGTGCCAGCAGCGTAGGGCGGGATTACGAGCAGTACTTC.